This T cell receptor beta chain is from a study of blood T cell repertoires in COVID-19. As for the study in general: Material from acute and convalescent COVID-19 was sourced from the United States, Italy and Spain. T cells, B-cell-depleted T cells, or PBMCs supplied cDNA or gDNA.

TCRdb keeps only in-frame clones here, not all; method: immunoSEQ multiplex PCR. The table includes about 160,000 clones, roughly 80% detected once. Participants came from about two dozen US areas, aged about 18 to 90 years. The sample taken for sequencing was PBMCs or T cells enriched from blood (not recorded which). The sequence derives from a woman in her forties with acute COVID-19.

The DNA for the CDR3 is TGCAGCGTTAAGGGAGGGACGACTAGGCTCCATGAGCAGTTCTTC. It translates to CSVKGGTTRLHEQFF. J is TRBJ2-1 and V is TRBV29-1; TRBD2 agrees at 7 bases. The CDR3 has 15 amino acids. The J segment lost 8 bases and the V segment lost 5 bases, leaving 15 bases of the junction unmatched. Germline assignment: CDR1 SQVTM and CDR2 ANQGSEA.